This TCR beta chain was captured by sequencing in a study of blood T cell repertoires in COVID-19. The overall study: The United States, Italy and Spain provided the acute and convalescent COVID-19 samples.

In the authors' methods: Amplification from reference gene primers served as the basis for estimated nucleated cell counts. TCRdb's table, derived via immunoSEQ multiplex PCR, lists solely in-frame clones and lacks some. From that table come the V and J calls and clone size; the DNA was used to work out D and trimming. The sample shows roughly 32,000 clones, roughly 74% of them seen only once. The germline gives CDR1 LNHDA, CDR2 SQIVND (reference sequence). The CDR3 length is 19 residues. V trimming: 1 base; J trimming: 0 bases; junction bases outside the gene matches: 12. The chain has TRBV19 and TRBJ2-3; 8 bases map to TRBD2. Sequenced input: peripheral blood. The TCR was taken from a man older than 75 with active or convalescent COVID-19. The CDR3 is CASSIGWLAGRTSTDTQYF. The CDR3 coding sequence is TGTGCCAGTAGTATAGGTTGGCTAGCGGGCCGTACGAGCACAGATACGCAGTATTTT.